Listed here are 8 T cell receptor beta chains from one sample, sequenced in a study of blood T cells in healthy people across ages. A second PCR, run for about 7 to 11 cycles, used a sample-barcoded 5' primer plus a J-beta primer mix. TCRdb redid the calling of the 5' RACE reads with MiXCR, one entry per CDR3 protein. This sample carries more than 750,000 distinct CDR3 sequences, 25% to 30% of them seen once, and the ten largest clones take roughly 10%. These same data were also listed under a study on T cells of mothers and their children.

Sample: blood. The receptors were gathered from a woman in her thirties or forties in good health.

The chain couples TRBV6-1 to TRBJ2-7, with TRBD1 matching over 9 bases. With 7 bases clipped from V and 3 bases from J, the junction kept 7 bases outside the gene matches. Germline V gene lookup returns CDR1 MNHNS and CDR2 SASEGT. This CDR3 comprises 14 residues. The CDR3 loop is CASTGGTGNYEQYF. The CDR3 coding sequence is TGTGCCAGCACAGGGGGGACAGGGAACTACGAGCAGTACTTC.

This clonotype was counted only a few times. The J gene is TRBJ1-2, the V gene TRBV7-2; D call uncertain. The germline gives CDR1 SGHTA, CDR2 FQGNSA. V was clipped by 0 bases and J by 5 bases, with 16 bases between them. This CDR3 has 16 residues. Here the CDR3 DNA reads TGTGCCAGCAGCTTAGCCCTTCCCACCACGGGATATGGCTACACCTTC. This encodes CASSLALPTTGYGYTF.

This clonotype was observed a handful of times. CDR3 amino acids: CASTPGQATDTQYF. The CDR3 DNA reads as TGTGCCAGCACCCCCGGACAGGCCACAGATACGCAGTATTTT. This chain uses TRBV2 with TRBJ2-3, with TRBD1 matching 7 bases. The CDR3 spans 14 residues. Trimming took 7 bases from V and 2 from J; bases not matched to a gene: 6. Germline CDR1 and CDR2: SNHLY and FYNNEI.

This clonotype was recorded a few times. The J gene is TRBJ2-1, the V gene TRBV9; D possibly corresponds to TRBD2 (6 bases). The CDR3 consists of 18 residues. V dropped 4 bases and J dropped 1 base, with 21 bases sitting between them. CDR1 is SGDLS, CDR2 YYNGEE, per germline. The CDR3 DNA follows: TGTGCCAGCAGCCCTAGGACGTTGGCGGGGTGGTCCTACAATGAGCAGTTCTTC. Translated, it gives CASSPRTLAGWSYNEQFF.

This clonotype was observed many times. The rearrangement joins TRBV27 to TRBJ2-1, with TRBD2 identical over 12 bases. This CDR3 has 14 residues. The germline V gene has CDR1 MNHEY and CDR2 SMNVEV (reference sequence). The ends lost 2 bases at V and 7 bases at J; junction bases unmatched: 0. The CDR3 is CASSLLAGGNEQFF. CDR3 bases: TGTGCCAGCAGTTTACTAGCGGGGGGGAATGAGCAGTTCTTC.

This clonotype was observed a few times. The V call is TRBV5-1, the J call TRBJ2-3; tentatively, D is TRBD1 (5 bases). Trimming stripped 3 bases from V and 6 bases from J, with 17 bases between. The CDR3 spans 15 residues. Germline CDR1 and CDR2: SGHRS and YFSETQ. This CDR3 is CASSWILGLGDTQYF. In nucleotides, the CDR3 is TGCGCCAGCAGCTGGATACTGGGGCTGGGGGATACGCAGTATTTT.

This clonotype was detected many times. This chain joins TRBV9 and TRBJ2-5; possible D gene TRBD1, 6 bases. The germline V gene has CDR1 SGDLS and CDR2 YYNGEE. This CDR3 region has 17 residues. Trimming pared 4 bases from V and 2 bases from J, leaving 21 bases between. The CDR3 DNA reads TGTGCCAGCAGCAGGACGCCGGACTCGAGGGGGCAAGAGACCCAGTACTTC. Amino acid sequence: CASSRTPDSRGQETQYF.

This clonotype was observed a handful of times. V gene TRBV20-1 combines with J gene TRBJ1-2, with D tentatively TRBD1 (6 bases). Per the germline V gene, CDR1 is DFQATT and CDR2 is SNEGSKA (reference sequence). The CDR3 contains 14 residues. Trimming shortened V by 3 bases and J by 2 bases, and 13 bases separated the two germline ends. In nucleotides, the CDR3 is TGCAGTGCTAGTACCCGGGGGCCCAACTATGGCTACACCTTC. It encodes CSASTRGPNYGYTF.